This entry describes one T cell receptor beta chain. These data belong to a study of control samples from healthy donors and cancer patients. The CDR3 totals 14 residues. The V and J ends lost 5 bases and 4 bases respectively, with 13 bases between them. Germline-derived CDR1 and CDR2 are SGHRS and YFSETQ. Data came from immunoSEQ multiplex PCR; TCRdb stores just in-frame clones and leaves some out. Found here are around 72,000 clones, approximately 84% of them singletons; the top ten hold over 12%. V and J are TRBV5-1 and TRBJ2-1, with TRBD1 as a possible D gene (5 bases). The receptor was isolated from a man in his forties or fifties in good health. Sequencing input: blood. CDR3 sequence: CASSVTGDYNEQFF. The CDR3 region has the DNA TGCGCCAGCAGTGTTACAGGCGATTACAATGAGCAGTTCTTC. The full variable domain, with the rest looked up from reference TRBV5-1 and TRBJ2-1, is KAGVTQTPRYLIKTRGQQVTLSCSPISGHRSVSWYQQTPGQGLQFLFEYFSETQRNKGNFPGRFSGRQFSNSRSEMNVSTLELGDSALYLCASSVTGDYNEQFFGPGTRLTVL.